This section outlines one T cell receptor beta chain sequence together with its context. This record comes from a study of OX40 agonist ivuxolimab in advanced cancers. Study at large: Ivuxolimab, which patients received intravenously every 2 weeks, was dosed at 0.01 to 10 mg/kg.

CDR1 is LGHNA and CDR2 is YSLEER in the germline V gene. The V end lost 4 bases, the J end lost 4 bases, and 19 bases lay between the germline ends. CDR3 length equals 16 residues. Sequencing used immunoSEQ multiplex PCR; TCRdb keeps in-frame clones, though not all of them. The sample lists tens of thousands of clones; 82% were seen once. Autoimmune disease history or systemic immunosuppression excluded patients. Researchers took blood at baseline, on cycle 4 day 1, and on cycle 7 day 1. This TCR derives from an adult with an advanced solid tumor such as melanoma, head and neck, liver or kidney cancer. Sequenced material: CD4+ or CD8+ T cells sorted from blood, taken in a trial of the OX40 agonist ivuxolimab. V usage is TRBV4-3 and J usage is TRBJ1-1, with D possibly TRBD1 on 6 matching bases. CDR3 residues: CASSPLPGTRTTEAFF. Here the CDR3 DNA reads TGCGCCAGCAGCCCTCTCCCCGGGACAAGAACCACTGAAGCTTTCTTT.